The T cell receptor (beta chain) described here comes from a study of long-term antiretroviral therapy in people with HIV. Comment on this clone: Its target is not known.

The study, taken as a whole, reports: Whichever time point was examined, clones expanded before ART dominated the repertoire. Compared with controls, HIV repertoires showed narrower CDR3 length ranges.

Samples were assayed with immunoSEQ v3.0 at survey level. Generated by immunoSEQ multiplex PCR, the TCRdb table keeps only in-frame clones and is missing some. This table has about 30,000 clones, about 93% appearing once. The germline CDR1 and CDR2 sequences are SGHRS and YFSETQ. CDR3 length: 15 residues. After removal of 2 bases from V and 0 bases from J, the junction contained 3 bases not matched to a gene. The TCR comes from a woman in her thirties or forties with HIV. The chain is built from TRBV5-1 and TRBJ2-5, with TRBD2 matching 8 bases. Source: unsorted PBMCs, taken approximately 6.5 years after starting antiretroviral therapy. DNA for the CDR3: TGCGCCAGCAGCTTAGGGACTAGAGACCAAGAGACCCAGTACTTC. Translating gives CASSLGTRDQETQYF.